Listed below are T cell receptor beta chains from one sample, sequenced in a study of T-cell reconstitution after alpha-beta-depleted transplantation in children. TCRdb re-called the PCR reads through MiXCR, storing one row per CDR3 protein. The sample carries about 980,000 distinct CDR3 sequences, roughly 29% recorded once. The source material was PBMCs, mostly from graft donor cells, sampled 360 days after TCRalphabeta/CD19-depleted stem cell transplant. These receptors were collected from a boy younger than two who had a stem cell transplant for SCID, so the T cells may come from the graft donor. CDR3s include the opening cysteine and the closing phenylalanine or tryptophan. D genes are given only for firm matches. Size is stated for part of the rows, as once, few or many counts, or as a class when the clone is expanded.

.	.	TRBJ2-7	TRBV7-2	TGTGCCAGCAGCTTAGCTAGCGGCCAGCCCCACGAGCAGTACTTC	CASSLASGQPHEQYF
.	.	TRBJ2-3	TRBV28	TGTGCCAAGGCCCGGGGGCCTCTAGATACGCAGTATTTT	CAKARGPLDTQYF
TRBD1	.	TRBJ2-7	TRBV7-2	TGTGCCAGCAGCTTACTCGGCTACAGGGGGCGGTCATACGAGCAGTACTTC	CASSLLGYRGRSYEQYF
TRBD1	.	TRBJ2-7	TRBV12-3/TRBV12-4	TGTGCCAGCAGGGACAGGGGAAGGGCTTACGAGCAGTACTTC	CASRDRGRAYEQYF
.	.	TRBJ2-2	TRBV2	TGTGCCACCGGGAATGATGGGTACACCGGGGAGCTGTTTTTT	CATGNDGYTGELFF
.	.	TRBJ1-3	TRBV15	TGTGCCACCAGCCCTGAAGCTACTACCTCTGGAAACACCATATATTTT	CATSPEATTSGNTIYF
.	few	TRBJ2-2	TRBV4-1	TGCGCCAGCAGCCAAGGAACGTCGACCGGGGAGCTGTTTTTT	CASSQGTSTGELFF
TRBD2	few	TRBJ2-5	TRBV3-1	TGTGCCAGCAGCCAAGCCGGGACTAGCGGGGGGAGGGGGACCCAGTACTTC	CASSQAGTSGGRGTQYF
.	.	TRBJ1-2	TRBV3-1	TGTGCCAGCAGCCATAAGCAGGACTATGGCTACACCTTC	CASSHKQDYGYTF
TRBD2	.	TRBJ2-7	TRBV7-8	TGTGCCAGCAGCCGCGATCCGGGGGGAAGCTCCTACGAGCAGTACTTC	CASSRDPGGSSYEQYF
.	few	TRBJ2-1	TRBV7-3	TGTGCCAGCAGCCTCACATCAGGGTACTCCTACAATGAGCAGTTCTTC	CASSLTSGYSYNEQFF
.	.	TRBJ2-1	TRBV5-1	TGCGCCAGCAGCTTTGACCCAGGTTCTCGCTACAATGAGCAGTTCTTC	CASSFDPGSRYNEQFF
.	.	TRBJ1-1	TRBV4-1	TGCGCCAGCAGCCAAGGACCGGGGGCGGCTGAAGCTTTCTTT	CASSQGPGAAEAFF
.	.	TRBJ2-1	TRBV14	TGTGCCAGCAGCCCCCAGGGGACTGAGCAGTTCTTC	CASSPQGTEQFF
.	.	TRBJ1-4	TRBV2	TGTGCCAGCAGTGAGCGGGGTACCGGGGTGGAACTGTTTTTT	CASSERGTGVELFF
.	.	TRBJ2-4	TRBV5-5	TGTGCCAGCAGCACACGACAGGAGGGACTAGCCAAAAACATTCAGTACTTC	CASSTRQEGLAKNIQYF
.	once	TRBJ2-6	TRBV5-1	TGCGCCAGCAGCTTGAATGGTTACTCTGGGGCCAACGTCCTGACTTTC	CASSLNGYSGANVLTF
.	.	TRBJ2-1	TRBV4-1	TGCGCCAGCAGCCAAGATGGGGGACCTACTAGCTCCTACAATGAGCAGTTCTTC	CASSQDGGPTSSYNEQFF
.	few	TRBJ2-7	TRBV6-5	TGTGCCAGCAGTTACGAGGGGGGGACGTCCTACGAGCAGTACTTC	CASSYEGGTSYEQYF
.	.	TRBJ2-2	TRBV18	TGTGCCAGCTCACTACCAGTGACGAACACCGGGGAGCTGTTTTTT	CASSLPVTNTGELFF
.	many	TRBJ2-3	TRBV25-1	TGTGCCAGCAGTGATGATTTCCGGGACACTGGCGGAACAGATACGCAGTATTTT	CASSDDFRDTGGTDTQYF
.	few	TRBJ1-1	TRBV12-3/TRBV12-4	TGTGCCAGCAGCATGGGTCCCGAAGCTTTCTTT	CASSMGPEAFF
TRBD1	.	TRBJ1-1	TRBV3-1	TGTGCCAGCAGACTAGGACAGGGTCGGACTGAAGCTTTCTTT	CASRLGQGRTEAFF
.	few	TRBJ2-7	TRBV29-1	TGCAGCGTTGTTAGGGGGTGGGGGGAGAGCTACGAGCAGTACTTC	CSVVRGWGESYEQYF
.	.	TRBJ1-4	TRBV10-3	TGTGCCATCAGGCCCTCGGCAAATGAAAAACTGTTTTTT	CAIRPSANEKLFF
TRBD2	.	TRBJ2-1	TRBV5-1	TGCGCCAGCAGCAGCGGGGGAAACTCCTACAATGAGCAGTTCTTC	CASSSGGNSYNEQFF
TRBD2	.	TRBJ2-6	TRBV10-3	TGTGCCATTGGGGGGGAATTCGGGGCCAACGTCCTGACTTTC	CAIGGEFGANVLTF
.	few	TRBJ2-1	TRBV2	TGTGCCACACAGAGTTCACCCTACAATGAGCAGTTCTTC	CATQSSPYNEQFF
.	.	TRBJ2-7	TRBV4-2	TGTGCCAGCAGCCAAGAGGACTGGTACTACGAGCAGTACTTC	CASSQEDWYYEQYF
TRBD1	once	TRBJ1-2	TRBV28	TGTGCCAGCACCGACAGGGGGACAGGGACCTATGGCTACACCTTC	CASTDRGTGTYGYTF
.	.	TRBJ2-7	TRBV2	TGTGCCAGCAGTGACCCCGATGCTCTAAGCTCCTACGAGCAGTACTTC	CASSDPDALSSYEQYF
TRBD2	few	TRBJ2-3	TRBV20-1	TGCAGTGCCGTTAGCGGGGTGAACACAGATACGCAGTATTTT	CSAVSGVNTDTQYF
.	.	TRBJ2-5	TRBV7-7	TGTGCCAGCAGCCAGTGGGAAGAGACCCAGTACTTC	CASSQWEETQYF
.	few	TRBJ2-3	TRBV12-3/TRBV12-4	TGTGCCAGCAGACCTTGGGGGCGAAGCACAGATACGCAGTATTTT	CASRPWGRSTDTQYF
TRBD2	few	TRBJ2-7	TRBV12-3/TRBV12-4	TGTGCCAGCAGACGGGGGGGACTATCCCCCGGGCACGAGCAGTACTTC	CASRRGGLSPGHEQYF
TRBD1	few	TRBJ2-5	TRBV10-3	TGTGCCATCAGCCGAGACAGGGACCAAGAGACCCAGTACTTC	CAISRDRDQETQYF
TRBD1	.	TRBJ1-1	TRBV12-3/TRBV12-4	TGTGCCAGCAGTCCGGACAGGGAGCCAGTTTACACTGAAGCTTTCTTT	CASSPDREPVYTEAFF
TRBD2	few	TRBJ2-6	TRBV20-1	TGCAGTGCTCCCCATATAGCGGGCGGGGCCAACGTCCTGACTTTC	CSAPHIAGGANVLTF
.	.	TRBJ2-1	TRBV9	TGTGCCAGCAGCGTCGAAGGGGGGCCAGGTAATGAGCAGTTCTTC	CASSVEGGPGNEQFF
.	few	TRBJ1-5	TRBV27	TGTGCCAGCAGTTTAAACAGCCATCAGCCCCAGCATTTT	CASSLNSHQPQHF
TRBD1	few	TRBJ2-7	TRBV20-1	TGCAGTGCCATTGACAGGGCCCGAGGCGAGCAGTACTTC	CSAIDRARGEQYF
.	.	TRBJ2-1	TRBV20-1	TGCAGTGCTAGGAGACAGTTGAATGAGCAGTTCTTC	CSARRQLNEQFF
.	.	TRBJ2-1	TRBV4-3	TGCGCCAGCAGCCAAGATCTTCCTGACTACAATGAGCAGTTCTTC	CASSQDLPDYNEQFF
.	.	TRBJ2-7	TRBV5-1	TGCGCCAGCAGCTATTACCCGACTAGTTACTACGAGCAGTACTTC	CASSYYPTSYYEQYF
TRBD2	.	TRBJ2-1	TRBV12-3/TRBV12-4	TGTGCCAGCAGTTTAGCTCCCGCGGCGGGGGGGAGGAATGAGCAGTTCTTC	CASSLAPAAGGRNEQFF
.	few	TRBJ1-5	TRBV20-1	TGCAGTGCTAGATTCGGTCGACTGCCCAATCAGCCCCAGCATTTT	CSARFGRLPNQPQHF
TRBD1	.	TRBJ1-5	TRBV20-1	TGCAGTGCCCAGGGGGCGAACCAGCCCCAGCATTTT	CSAQGANQPQHF
.	few	TRBJ1-2	TRBV20-1	TGCAGTGCTAGAGATTTCGGGGAAGGCTACACCTTC	CSARDFGEGYTF
.	.	TRBJ2-3	TRBV12-3/TRBV12-4	TGTGCCAGCAGTTTCGGGGCAGGGAGAGATACGCAGTATTTT	CASSFGAGRDTQYF